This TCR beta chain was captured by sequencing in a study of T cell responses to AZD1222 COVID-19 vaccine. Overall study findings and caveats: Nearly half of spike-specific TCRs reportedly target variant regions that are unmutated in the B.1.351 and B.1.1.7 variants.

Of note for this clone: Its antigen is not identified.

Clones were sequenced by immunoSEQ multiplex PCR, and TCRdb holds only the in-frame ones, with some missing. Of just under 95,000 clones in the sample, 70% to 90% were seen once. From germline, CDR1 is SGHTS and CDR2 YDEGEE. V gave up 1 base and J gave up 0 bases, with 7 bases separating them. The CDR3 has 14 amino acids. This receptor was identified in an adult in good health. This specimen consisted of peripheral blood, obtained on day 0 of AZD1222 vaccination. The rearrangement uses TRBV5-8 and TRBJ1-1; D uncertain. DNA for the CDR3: TGTGCCAGCAGCTTGATCCCAGTGAACACTGAAGCTTTCTTT. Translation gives CASSLIPVNTEAFF.